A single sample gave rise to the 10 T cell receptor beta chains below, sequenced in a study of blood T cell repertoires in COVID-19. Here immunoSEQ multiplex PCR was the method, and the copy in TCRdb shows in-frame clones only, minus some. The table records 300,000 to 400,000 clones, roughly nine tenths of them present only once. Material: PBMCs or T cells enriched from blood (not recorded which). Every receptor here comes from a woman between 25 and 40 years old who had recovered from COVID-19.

The CDR3 reads CASKGQPNQPQHF. The CDR3 DNA reads as TGTGCCAGCAAGGGACAGCCCAATCAGCCCCAGCATTTT. V usage is TRBV6-5 and J usage is TRBJ1-5, with TRBD1 matching over 7 bases. The CDR3 has 13 amino acids. In germline, CDR1 is MNHEY, CDR2 SVGAGI. V lost 7 bases, J lost 3 bases, and 3 bases stayed unmatched.

CDR3 region: CASSPGGGSTEAFF. The DNA of the CDR3 is TGTGCCAGCTCACCGGGTGGCGGGAGCACTGAAGCTTTCTTT. The chain links TRBV18 to TRBJ1-1; D is uncertain. This CDR3 region has 14 residues. The germline V gene encodes CDR1 KGHSH and CDR2 LQKENI. Trimming cost V 3 bases and J 4 bases, with 12 bases left between them.

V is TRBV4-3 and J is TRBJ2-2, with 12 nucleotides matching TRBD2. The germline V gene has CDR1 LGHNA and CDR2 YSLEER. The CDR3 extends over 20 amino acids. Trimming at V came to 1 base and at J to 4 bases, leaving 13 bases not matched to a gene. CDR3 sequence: CASSQGGLAGSPRGTGELFF. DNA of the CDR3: TGCGCCAGCAGCCAAGGCGGACTAGCGGGGAGTCCCCGTGGCACCGGGGAGCTGTTTTTT.

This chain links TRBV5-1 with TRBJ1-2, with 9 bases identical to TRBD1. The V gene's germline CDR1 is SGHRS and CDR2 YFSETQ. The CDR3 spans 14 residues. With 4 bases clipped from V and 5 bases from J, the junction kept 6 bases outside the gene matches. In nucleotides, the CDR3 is TGCGCCAGCAGCCCGGACAGGGGCCCTTATGGCTACACCTTC. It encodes CASSPDRGPYGYTF. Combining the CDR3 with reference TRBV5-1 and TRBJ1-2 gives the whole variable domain KAGVTQTPRYLIKTRGQQVTLSCSPISGHRSVSWYQQTPGQGLQFLFEYFSETQRNKGNFPGRFSGRQFSNSRSEMNVSTLELGDSALYLCASSPDRGPYGYTFGSGTRLTVV.

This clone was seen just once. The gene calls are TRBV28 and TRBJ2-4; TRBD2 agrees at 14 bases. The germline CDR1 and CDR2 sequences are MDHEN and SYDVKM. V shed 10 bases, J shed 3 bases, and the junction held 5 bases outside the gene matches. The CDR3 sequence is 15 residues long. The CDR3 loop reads CATDGTSGGKNIQYF. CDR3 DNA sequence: TGTGCCACCGACGGGACTAGCGGGGGCAAAAACATTCAGTACTTC. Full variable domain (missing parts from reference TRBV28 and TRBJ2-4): DVKVTQSSRYLVKRTGEKVFLECVQDMDHENMFWYRQDPGLGLRLIYFSYDVKMKEKGDIPEGYSVSREKKERFSLILESASTNQTSMYLCATDGTSGGKNIQYFGAGTRLSVL.

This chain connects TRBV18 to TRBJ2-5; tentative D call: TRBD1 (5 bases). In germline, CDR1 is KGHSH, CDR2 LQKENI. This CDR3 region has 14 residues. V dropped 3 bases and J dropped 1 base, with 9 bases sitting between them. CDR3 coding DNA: TGTGCCAGCTCACCTCGGACACTCCAAGAGACCCAGTACTTC. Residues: CASSPRTLQETQYF.

CDR3 nucleotides: TGTGCCAGCAGTTCAGCGGGGGCGCTCCGTGAGACCCAGTACTTC. This sequence encodes CASSSAGALRETQYF. The rearrangement links TRBV28 to TRBJ2-5; 8 positions agree with TRBD2. The CDR3 consists of 15 residues. V was pared by 4 bases and J by 5 bases, with 9 bases of the junction left unmatched. The germline V gene has CDR1 MDHEN and CDR2 SYDVKM. Based on the CDR3 plus reference TRBV28 and TRBJ2-5, the full variable domain is DVKVTQSSRYLVKRTGEKVFLECVQDMDHENMFWYRQDPGLGLRLIYFSYDVKMKEKGDIPEGYSVSREKKERFSLILESASTNQTSMYLCASSSAGALRETQYFGPGTRLLVL.

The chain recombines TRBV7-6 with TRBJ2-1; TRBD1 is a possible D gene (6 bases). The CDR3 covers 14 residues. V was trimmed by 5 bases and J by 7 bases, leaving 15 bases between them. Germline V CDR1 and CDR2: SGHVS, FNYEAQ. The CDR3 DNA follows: TGTGCCAGCAGCCCCGGGACACTTCTGAATGAGCAGTTCTTC. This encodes CASSPGTLLNEQFF.

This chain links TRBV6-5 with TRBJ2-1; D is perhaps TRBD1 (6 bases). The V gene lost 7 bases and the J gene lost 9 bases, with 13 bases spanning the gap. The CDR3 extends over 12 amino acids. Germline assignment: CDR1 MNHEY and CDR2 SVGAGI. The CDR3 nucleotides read TGTGCCAGCACAACAGGGTCGGGTGAGCAGTTCTTC. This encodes CASTTGSGEQFF.

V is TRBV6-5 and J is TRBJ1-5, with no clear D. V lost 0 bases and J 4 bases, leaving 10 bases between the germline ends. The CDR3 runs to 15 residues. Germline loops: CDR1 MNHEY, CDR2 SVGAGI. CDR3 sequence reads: CASSYSAERNQPQHF. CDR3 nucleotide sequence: TGTGCCAGCAGTTACTCAGCGGAGCGAAATCAGCCCCAGCATTTT.